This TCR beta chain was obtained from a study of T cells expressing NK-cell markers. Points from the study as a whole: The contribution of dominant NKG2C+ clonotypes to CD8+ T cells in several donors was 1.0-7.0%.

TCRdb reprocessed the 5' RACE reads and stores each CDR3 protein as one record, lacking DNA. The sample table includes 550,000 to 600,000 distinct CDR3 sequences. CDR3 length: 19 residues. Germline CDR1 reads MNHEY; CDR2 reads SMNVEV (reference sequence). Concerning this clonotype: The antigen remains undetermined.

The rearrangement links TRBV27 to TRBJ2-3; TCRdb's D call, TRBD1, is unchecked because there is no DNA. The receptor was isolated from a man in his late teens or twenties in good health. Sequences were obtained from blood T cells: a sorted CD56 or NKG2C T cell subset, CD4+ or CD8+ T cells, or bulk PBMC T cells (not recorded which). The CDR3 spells CASSLRPPKPRVLTDTQYF.